These 20 T cell receptor beta chains share one sample of origin, sequenced in a study of circulating CD8 cells and anti-PD-1 response in melanoma. Four subsets defined by PD-1 and/or TIGIT were sorted from live CD3+CD8+TCRalphabeta+ cells. TCR libraries were prepared from approximately 15 ng of total RNA with the QIAseq Immune Repertoire TCR panel. TCRdb recomputed calls from the reads with MiXCR, one row per CDR3 protein. The sample lists fewer than 2,000 distinct CDR3 sequences, about 9.8% occurring once. Sample: CD8+ T cells from PBMCs, taken at baseline or after one month of anti-PD-1 therapy (not recorded which). The receptor set was obtained from a human donor with melanoma.

The chain recombines TRBV12-3 or TRBV12-4 with TRBJ1-2; D gene ambiguous. This CDR3 comprises 12 residues. Between the trimmed V and J ends, which lost 6 bases and 4 bases, there was a span of 9 bases. CDR3 sequence: CASSYQVYGYTF. The DNA for the CDR3 is TGTGCCAGCAGCTACCAGGTCTATGGCTACACCTTC.

This clonotype rates as medium-sized. The chain has TRBV5-8 and TRBJ1-5; D not certain. CDR3 length: 15 residues. V was pared by 0 bases and J by 0 bases, with 7 bases between. The germline V gene encodes CDR1 SGHTS and CDR2 YDEGEE. CDR3 region: CASSLAPVSNQPQHF. The CDR3 DNA sequence: TGTGCCAGCAGCTTGGCCCCTGTTAGCAATCAGCCCCAGCATTTT.

In this sample, this clonotype is large. This chain links TRBV27 with TRBJ2-7; 8 positions match TRBD1. V trimming: 6 bases; J trimming: 3 bases; junction bases outside the gene matches: 4. Germline V gene lookup returns CDR1 MNHEY and CDR2 SMNVEV (reference sequence). This CDR3 is built from 13 residues. The CDR3, as DNA: TGTGCCAGCAGCCCAGGGGGCGGCTACGAGCAGTACTTC. Its translation: CASSPGGGYEQYF.

This clonotype is termed medium-sized. The chain joins TRBV27 to TRBJ1-5, with 9 bases matching TRBD1. There are 14 residues in the CDR3. Losses at the gene ends were 5 bases for V and 7 bases for J; bases not matched to a gene: 6. Per the germline V gene, CDR1 is MNHEY and CDR2 is SMNVEV (reference sequence). This CDR3 reads CASSLTGGDQPQHF. CDR3 DNA: TGTGCCAGCAGTCTGACAGGGGGTGACCAGCCCCAGCATTTT.

Within the sample, this clonotype is medium-sized. The chain carries TRBV2 and TRBJ1-2, with D perhaps matching TRBD1 (5 bases). The CDR3 has 14 amino acids. Germline V gives CDR1 SNHLY, CDR2 FYNNEI. V was pared by 2 bases and J by 4 bases, with 11 bases between. The CDR3 DNA is TGTGCCAGCAGTGAATGGGGGGGTAGCTATGGCTACACCTTC. Its protein product is CASSEWGGSYGYTF.

This clonotype is judged large (0.1 to 1%). The chain employs TRBV24-1 and TRBJ2-3; D gene unclear. V lost 1 base to trimming and J lost 5 bases, with 6 bases between them. The V gene's germline CDR1 is KGHDR and CDR2 SFDVKD. The CDR3 spans 13 residues. CDR3: CATSDLGGDTQYF. The CDR3 region has the DNA TGTGCCACCAGTGATTTAGGTGGAGATACGCAGTATTTT.

This clonotype was seen only a few times. The chain links TRBV27 to TRBJ2-1; 14 bases align to TRBD2. The CDR3 has 16 amino acids. The germline V gene encodes CDR1 MNHEY and CDR2 SMNVEV (reference sequence). Trimming at V came to 4 bases and at J to 7 bases, leaving 6 bases not matched to a gene. DNA for the CDR3: TGTGCCAGCAGTTCCTTGACTAGCGGGGGGGCAAATGAGCAGTTCTTC. Protein sequence: CASSSLTSGGANEQFF.

Sample share makes this clonotype medium-sized. J is TRBJ2-3 and V is TRBV29-1; a possible D gene is TRBD2 (6 bases). The CDR3 spans 14 residues. The V end lost 3 bases, the J end lost 3 bases, and 13 bases lay between the germline ends. The germline V gene has CDR1 SQVTM and CDR2 ANQGSEA. CDR3 region: CSVEGGPTTDTQYF. CDR3 DNA: TGCAGCGTTGAGGGGGGACCTACTACAGATACGCAGTATTTT.

This chain connects TRBV5-5 to TRBJ2-1; maybe TRBD1 (6 bases). CDR1 is SGHKS and CDR2 is YYEKEE in the germline V gene (reference sequence). The V and J ends lost 4 bases and 0 bases respectively, with 11 bases between them. The CDR3 runs 15 residues. CDR3 sequence reads: CASSLTGSSYNEQFF. Written as DNA, the CDR3 is TGTGCCAGCAGCCTGACAGGATCCTCCTACAATGAGCAGTTCTTC.

The chain has TRBV27 and TRBJ1-1; no clear D gene. The CDR3 consists of 13 residues. With 6 bases removed from V and 0 bases from J, the gap between germline ends came to 8 bases. Germline CDR1 MNHEY, CDR2 SMNVEV (reference sequence). CDR3 DNA sequence: TGTGCCAGCAGAAATAAATTGAACACTGAAGCTTTCTTT. Residues: CASRNKLNTEAFF.

Relative to its sample, this clonotype is medium-sized (0.01 to 0.1%). This chain uses TRBV19 with TRBJ2-6; possibly TRBD1 for D (5 bases). The germline V gene has CDR1 LNHDA and CDR2 SQIVND (reference sequence). The CDR3 length is 16 residues. The V gene lost 5 bases and the J gene lost 0 bases, with 11 bases spanning the gap. The CDR3 spells CASSSQGSSGANVLTF. CDR3 sequence (DNA): TGTGCCAGTAGTTCTCAGGGATCCTCTGGGGCCAACGTCCTGACTTTC.

Judged by abundance, this clonotype is medium-sized (0.01 to 0.1%). The final CDR3 position lacks the conserved phenylalanine or tryptophan, pointing to a likely read error. The DNA is omitted, as the CDR3 cannot be located on it reliably, and the CDR3 follows TCRdb's listing. V gene TRBV21-1 combines with J gene TRBJ2-3. TRBV21-1 is a known pseudogene. The CDR3 is 8 amino acids in total, end residues counted. The CDR3 loop is CASRGMVA.

In its sample, this clonotype is medium-sized. This chain connects TRBV20-1 to TRBJ2-7; 7 nucleotides align to TRBD1. The CDR3 extends over 15 amino acids. Losses at the gene ends were 0 bases for V and 3 bases for J; bases not matched to a gene: 8. Germline loops: CDR1 DFQATT, CDR2 SNEGSKA (reference sequence). This CDR3 is CSARDLGTEVYEQYF. In nucleotides, the CDR3 is TGCAGTGCTAGAGATCTTGGGACAGAAGTCTACGAGCAGTACTTC.

The genes are TRBV12-3 or TRBV12-4 and TRBJ2-3; tentative D call: TRBD2 (7 bases). The CDR3 is 15 residues long. V was clipped by 6 bases and J by 0 bases, with 13 bases between them. CDR3: CASSRGAGSTDTQYF. DNA for the CDR3: TGTGCCAGCAGCCGGGGGGCGGGGAGCACAGATACGCAGTATTTT.

By sample fraction, this clonotype is medium-sized. The rearrangement uses TRBV19 and TRBJ2-7, with 8 bases aligning to TRBD1. J gave up 0 bases and V 5 bases, and 6 bases lay outside the gene matches. The CDR3 loop spans 15 amino acids. Germline V gene lookup returns CDR1 LNHDA and CDR2 SQIVND (reference sequence). Here the CDR3 DNA reads TGTGCCAGTAGTTATGGACAGGGTCTCTCCTACGAGCAGTACTTC. This sequence encodes CASSYGQGLSYEQYF.

By sample fraction, this clonotype is medium-sized. This sequence joins TRBV19 and TRBJ1-2; D is unresolved. The V gene lost 4 bases and the J gene lost 5 bases, with 14 bases spanning the gap. The CDR3 runs to 14 residues. CDR1 and CDR2 from the germline V gene are LNHDA and SQIVND (reference sequence). The CDR3: CASSTKGYGYGYTF. CDR3 DNA: TGTGCCAGTAGTACGAAGGGTTATGGATATGGCTACACCTTC.

The sample holds a few counts of this clonotype. The V gene is TRBV19, the J gene TRBJ2-1, with D unresolved. Trimming pared 2 bases from V and 5 bases from J, leaving 13 bases between. The CDR3 has 15 residues. Germline V lookup: CDR1 LNHDA, CDR2 SQIVND (reference sequence). Here the CDR3 reads CASSIYYYVNNEQFF. In DNA, the CDR3 is TGTGCCAGTAGTATATATTATTACGTCAACAATGAGCAGTTCTTC.

This clonotype is judged medium-sized. The genes are TRBV2 and TRBJ2-7; 10 nucleotides agree with TRBD1. With V trimmed by 5 bases and J by 6 bases, 4 bases remained unmatched. The CDR3 runs to 13 residues. Germline loops: CDR1 SNHLY, CDR2 FYNNEI. CDR3: CASSLDRGVEQYF. In nucleotides, the CDR3 is TGTGCCAGCAGTCTGGACAGGGGGGTCGAGCAGTACTTC.

By its share, this clonotype is large. CDR3 DNA: TGTGCCAGCAGCTCTGGACTGGACGGCGAGACCCAGTACTTC. Encoded protein: CASSSGLDGETQYF. The chain combines TRBV5-4 with TRBJ2-5; possible D gene TRBD2, 5 bases. The germline CDR1 and CDR2 sequences are SGHNT and YYREEE (reference sequence). The germline V and J ends were trimmed by 3 bases and 5 bases, with 14 bases remaining between them. The CDR3 sequence is 14 residues long.

Within the sample, this clonotype is medium-sized (0.01 to 0.1%). The V and J genes are TRBV19 and TRBJ2-7; 7 positions agree with TRBD2. This CDR3 has 13 amino acids. Trimming at V came to 5 bases and at J to 0 bases, leaving 1 base not matched to a gene. Per germline, CDR1 LNHDA and CDR2 SQIVND (reference sequence). CDR3 in DNA: TGTGCCAGTAGTGGCGGGAGCTCCTACGAGCAGTACTTC. Protein sequence: CASSGGSSYEQYF.